This paragraph reports one TCR beta chain. The antigen is not known. The sample originates from a study of T-cell memory formation after mild COVID-19. Findings of the study overall: Contracting CD4+ clones lay largely in CM and EM, with CD8+ ones residing in EMRA. Pre-infection memory already had some responding clones, implying cross-reactive memory joined. From day 15 to 85, contracting clones were balanced between CD4 and CD8, whereas later expanders leaned toward CD4+.

CDR3 length: 12 residues. V lost 1 base to trimming and J lost 11 bases, with 10 bases between them. From 5'RACE with constant-segment primers came TCR alpha and TCR beta cDNA libraries that carried sample barcodes and UMIs. TCRdb reprocessed the 5' RACE reads via MiXCR and lists one record per CDR3 protein. There are fewer than 350,000 distinct CDR3 sequences in the sample; around 8% occur only once, and 20% to 25% lies in the top ten. The chain couples TRBV12-3 or TRBV12-4 to TRBJ2-3; the D is unclear. The sequencing sample was made of PBMCs or a T cell subset sorted from them (not recorded which). This TCR was recovered from a man aged 18 to 29 who had mild COVID-19 (a few samples of this study predate the infection). Cell type and time point are not known. The CDR3 region has the DNA TGTGCCAGCAGTTTAGGAGGACCCGGGCAGTATTTT. Protein: CASSLGGPGQYF.